These 15 T cell receptor beta chains originate from one sample sequenced in a study of chemoradiotherapy in HPV16-positive cancers. Method: immunoSEQ multiplex PCR; TCRdb's copy keeps in-frame clones and lacks some. This sample has about 17,000 clones, with over 90% found just once. The starting material was blood, obtained from a patient who underwent chemoradiotherapy. The origin of the receptors is a human donor with HPV-associated anogenital cancer.

The genes are TRBV10-3 and TRBJ1-3; D not certain. The CDR3 covers 12 residues. Germline assignment: CDR1 ENHRY and CDR2 SYGVKD. Trimming took 5 bases from V and 4 from J, leaving 6 bases between them. In DNA form, the CDR3 reads TGTGCCATCAGTCTACAGGGAAACACCATATATTTT. This gives the protein CAISLQGNTIYF.

This chain uses TRBV4-3 with TRBJ1-2; TRBD1 might be the D (5 bases). CDR3 length equals 16 residues. Trimming pared 0 bases from V and 3 bases from J, leaving 14 bases between. Germline CDR1 and CDR2: LGHNA and YSLEER. CDR3 sequence: CASSQEARGGDYGYTF. The CDR3 nucleotides are TGCGCCAGCAGCCAAGAAGCCCGGGGGGGGGACTATGGCTACACCTTC.

This clone came up once. The CDR3 nucleotides read TGTGCCAGCAGCTTTTGGTCAGAAGCTTTCTTT. This gives the protein CASSFWSEAFF. The V gene is TRBV11-2, the J gene TRBJ1-1; D is unresolved. The CDR3 length is 11 residues. The V gene's germline CDR1 is SGHAT and CDR2 FQNNGV. The ends were cut back, 3 bases at V and 8 bases at J, with 7 bases in the middle.

The gene calls are TRBV7-9 and TRBJ2-1, with 8 positions matching TRBD2. Per germline, CDR1 SEHNR and CDR2 FQNEAQ (reference sequence). The CDR3 is made up of 14 amino acids. J gave up 14 bases and V 0 bases, and 9 bases lay outside the gene matches. Written as DNA, the CDR3 is TGTGCCAGCAGCTTAGCGTCTCGGGGGGGCCAAAAGTTCTTC. Translation: CASSLASRGGQKFF. Looking up the rest from reference TRBV7-9 and TRBJ2-1 gives the full variable domain: DTGVSQNPRHKITKRGQNVTFRCDPISEHNRLYWYRQTLGQGPEFLTYFQNEAQLEKSRLLSDRFSAERPKGSFSTLEIQRTEQGDSAMYLCASSLASRGGQKFFGPGTRLTVL.

The V gene is TRBV5-5, the J gene TRBJ2-3, with 9 nucleotides matching TRBD2. The CDR3 loop spans 15 amino acids. Trimming cost V 2 bases and J 4 bases; bases outside gene matches: 5. Per the germline V gene, CDR1 is SGHKS and CDR2 is YYEKEE (reference sequence). The CDR3 loop is CASSFVAGGPDTQYF. Here the CDR3 DNA reads TGTGCCAGCAGCTTTGTTGCGGGGGGGCCAGATACGCAGTATTTT.

DNA for the CDR3: TGTGCCAGAAGCTGGGGGACAGGGGGCGCGTTCCATCAGCCCCAGCATTTT. Its translation: CARSWGTGGAFHQPQHF. The gene calls are TRBV5-3 and TRBJ1-5, with 12 nucleotides matching TRBD1. TRBV5-3 is an ORF, and what it does is uncertain. V was pared by 3 bases and J by 5 bases, with 9 bases of the junction left unmatched. The CDR3 covers 17 residues.

CDR3 region: CASSLVLAGDLTDTQYF. CDR3 coding DNA: TGTGCCAGCAGCTTAGTTTTAGCGGGGGACCTCACAGATACGCAGTATTTT. The rearrangement joins TRBV7-8 to TRBJ2-3; TRBD2 matches 9 bases. CDR1 is SGHVS and CDR2 is FQNEAQ in the germline V gene. J was trimmed by 2 bases and V by 1 base; bases with no gene match: 7. This CDR3 comprises 17 residues.

The chain has TRBV7-2 and TRBJ1-5; TRBD1 is a possible D gene (6 bases). The CDR3 contains 14 residues. Trimming took off 4 bases at V and 6 bases at J, with 13 bases between the two ends. Germline CDR1 reads SGHTA; CDR2 reads FQGNSA. CDR3 loop: CASSSQGGGQPQHF. CDR3 in DNA: TGTGCCAGCAGCTCCCAGGGAGGGGGTCAGCCCCAGCATTTT.

This chain connects TRBV18 to TRBJ2-1; 8 bases fit TRBD2. J gave up 6 bases and V 3 bases, and 7 bases lay outside the gene matches. Germline CDR1 KGHSH, CDR2 LQKENI. The CDR3 covers 15 residues. The chain's CDR3 is CASSPMGGGLNEQFF. The CDR3 DNA reads as TGTGCCAGCTCACCCATGGGCGGGGGGCTCAATGAGCAGTTCTTC.

This chain connects TRBV13 to TRBJ1-1; D not certain. The CDR3 is 14 amino acids. The germline V gene encodes CDR1 PRHDT and CDR2 FYEKMQ (reference sequence). Trimming pared 5 bases from V and 1 base from J, leaving 11 bases between. Here the CDR3 DNA reads TGTGCCAGCAGCCCTTCGAGGGAGAACACTGAAGCTTTCTTT. Translating gives CASSPSRENTEAFF.

This CDR3 reads CASSLQGANEKLFF. The CDR3, as DNA: TGTGCCAGCAGCTTACAGGGTGCTAATGAAAAACTGTTTTTT. This sequence joins TRBV11-2 and TRBJ1-4; D may be TRBD1 (5 bases). The CDR3 consists of 14 residues. The V gene's germline CDR1 is SGHAT and CDR2 FQNNGV. V lost 2 bases and J lost 3, with 7 bases in between.

The chain uses TRBV7-9 and TRBJ1-5; D call uncertain. The CDR3 consists of 13 residues. Trimming left V 2 bases short and J 4 bases short, with 6 bases between. Germline V gives CDR1 SEHNR, CDR2 FQNEAQ (reference sequence). The CDR3 sequence is CASSLQPNQPQHF. The CDR3 DNA reads as TGTGCCAGCAGCTTACAGCCTAATCAGCCCCAGCATTTT.

The chain couples TRBV18 to TRBJ2-1; 10 nucleotides line up with TRBD2. Trimming took 0 bases from V and 10 from J; bases not matched to a gene: 9. CDR1 is KGHSH, CDR2 LQKENI, per germline. CDR3 size: 16 residues. This chain's CDR3 is CASSPPGLAGASEQFF. The CDR3 DNA sequence: TGTGCCAGCTCACCACCTGGGCTAGCGGGGGCGAGCGAGCAGTTCTTC. Full variable domain (outside the CDR3, taken from reference TRBV18 and TRBJ2-1): NAGVMQNPRHLVRRRGQEARLRCSPMKGHSHVYWYRQLPEEGLKFMVYLQKENIIDESGMPKERFSAEFPKEGPSILRIQQVVRGDSAAYFCASSPPGLAGASEQFFGPGTRLTVL.

This chain's CDR3 is CASGLTGLSYNEQFF. CDR3 in DNA: TGCGCCAGCGGGTTGACGGGGCTGTCCTACAATGAGCAGTTCTTC. This rearrangement joins TRBV5-1 to TRBJ2-1; either TRBD1 or TRBD2 may supply D (5 bases each). CDR3 length equals 15 residues. Trimming cost V 7 bases and J 1 base, with 15 bases left between them. The germline CDR1 and CDR2 sequences are SGHRS and YFSETQ. The full variable domain, its missing parts supplied by reference TRBV5-1 and TRBJ2-1, is KAGVTQTPRYLIKTRGQQVTLSCSPISGHRSVSWYQQTPGQGLQFLFEYFSETQRNKGNFPGRFSGRQFSNSRSEMNVSTLELGDSALYLCASGLTGLSYNEQFFGPGTRLTVL.

J is TRBJ2-5 and V is TRBV6-5, with a possible D match to TRBD2 (5 bases). CDR1 is MNHEY and CDR2 is SVGAGI in the germline V gene. V lost 5 bases and J 2 bases, leaving 15 bases between the germline ends. The CDR3 is 15 residues long. The CDR3 sequence: CASSRTAGRQETQYF. CDR3 coding DNA: TGTGCCAGCAGTCGCACTGCGGGTCGACAAGAGACCCAGTACTTC.